These 24 T cell receptor beta chains share one sample of origin, sequenced in a study of T cells in narcolepsy. The method was immunoSEQ multiplex PCR; TCRdb's version includes in-frame clones alone and lacks a portion of them. The table includes about 25,000 clones, more than 80% detected once. Sequencing input: CD45RA- memory CD4+ T cells from PBMCs. These receptors all stem from a human donor with narcolepsy.

The chain is built from TRBV5-4 and TRBJ2-5, with D perhaps matching TRBD2 (5 bases). The germline CDR1 and CDR2 sequences are SGHNT and YYREEE (reference sequence). V was pared by 1 base and J by 2 bases, with 9 bases between. The CDR3 is 14 residues long. Here the CDR3 DNA reads TGTGCCAGCAGCTTGCGACGGGGTCAAGAGACCCAGTACTTC. Residues: CASSLRRGQETQYF.

This chain joins TRBV11-2 and TRBJ2-7; 13 positions match TRBD2. The CDR3 length is 19 residues. After removal of 4 bases from V and 0 bases from J, the junction contained 12 bases not matched to a gene. Germline loops: CDR1 SGHAT, CDR2 FQNNGV. The DNA of the CDR3 is TGTGCCAGCAGCTCCCTCCGGACTAGCGGGAGACGGGGCTCCTACGAGCAGTACTTC. It translates to CASSSLRTSGRRGSYEQYF.

This chain uses TRBV9 with TRBJ1-2, with TRBD1 matching over 11 bases. CDR3 size: 20 residues. The V gene end was trimmed by 4 bases and the J gene end by 0 bases; junction bases not matched to a gene: 17. Germline CDR1 reads SGDLS; CDR2 reads YYNGEE. The CDR3 nucleotides read TGTGCCAGCAGCACTCGAGGGGGGGGACAGGGGGTCTTGGCTAACTATGGCTACACCTTC. As protein: CASSTRGGGQGVLANYGYTF.

This chain uses TRBV7-2 with TRBJ2-7, with D possibly TRBD2 on 5 matching bases. The CDR3 runs 16 residues. Germline CDR1 is SGHTA and CDR2 is FQGNSA. Trimming removed 5 bases at V and 3 bases at J, with 20 bases between. In DNA, the CDR3 is TGTGCCAGCAGCAAAGTCCATGGGAGCGGAAACTACGAGCAGTACTTC. Its protein product is CASSKVHGSGNYEQYF.

This clone was detected only a few times. The chain uses TRBV5-4 and TRBJ1-4; D might be TRBD1 (5 bases). Trimming took off 5 bases at V and 6 bases at J, with 14 bases between the two ends. The CDR3 runs to 14 residues. From germline, CDR1 is SGHNT and CDR2 YYREEE (reference sequence). Here the CDR3 DNA reads TGTGCCAGCAGACAGGTCCCGACTGATGAAAAACTGTTTTTT. This sequence encodes CASRQVPTDEKLFF.

This clone was counted only a few times. The chain carries TRBV6-5 and TRBJ2-1; TRBD1 matches 7 bases. Looked up from germline, CDR1 is MNHEY and CDR2 is SVGAGI. The CDR3 covers 14 residues. V was pared by 4 bases and J by 3 bases, with 3 bases of the junction left unmatched. The CDR3 loop is CASSLGQNYNEQFF. The CDR3 DNA sequence: TGTGCCAGCAGTTTGGGACAGAACTACAATGAGCAGTTCTTC.

This rearrangement joins TRBV25-1 to TRBJ2-7, with D tentatively TRBD2 (6 bases). Trimming removed 6 bases at V and 7 bases at J, with 16 bases between. Germline CDR1 reads MGHDK; CDR2 reads SYGVNS. The CDR3 sequence is 13 residues long. CDR3 loop: CASRQAGPGEQYF. CDR3 DNA: TGTGCCAGCAGACAAGCGGGCCCGGGGGAGCAGTACTTC.

The V and J genes are TRBV7-2 and TRBJ1-5; D is perhaps TRBD1 (6 bases). Trimming took off 1 base at V and 2 bases at J, with 9 bases between the two ends. Germline loops: CDR1 SGHTA, CDR2 FQGNSA. The CDR3 is 15 residues long. The DNA for the CDR3 is TGTGCCAGCAGCTTAGATTCAGGGGGCAATCAGCCCCAGCATTTT. It is translated as CASSLDSGGNQPQHF. Filled out from reference TRBV7-2 and TRBJ1-5, the complete variable domain reads GAGVSQSPSNKVTEKGKDVELRCDPISGHTALYWYRQSLGQGLEFLIYFQGNSAPDKSGLPSDRFSAERTGGSVSTLTIQRTQQEDSAVYLCASSLDSGGNQPQHFGDGTRLSIL.

The chain carries TRBV7-2 and TRBJ2-7, with D maybe TRBD2 (6 bases). Germline V CDR1 and CDR2: SGHTA, FQGNSA. CDR3 length equals 15 residues. The V end lost 1 base, the J end lost 7 bases, and 17 bases lay between the germline ends. The CDR3 DNA reads as TGTGCCAGCAGCTTAGATTGGCGGACCGCGGGGGAGCAGTACTTC. Protein product: CASSLDWRTAGEQYF.

The chain joins TRBV28 to TRBJ1-5; no clear D gene. The CDR3 contains 17 residues. The germline V gene encodes CDR1 MDHEN and CDR2 SYDVKM. V lost 3 bases to trimming and J lost 0 bases, with 15 bases between them. CDR3: CASSLSRFGTSNQPQHF. The CDR3 region has the DNA TGTGCCAGCAGTTTGAGCAGGTTCGGAACTAGCAATCAGCCCCAGCATTTT.

The chain has TRBV28 and TRBJ1-3, with a possible D match to TRBD1 (5 bases). Germline CDR1 reads MDHEN; CDR2 reads SYDVKM. The V and J ends lost 7 bases and 8 bases respectively, with 15 bases between them. The CDR3 is 13 amino acids. DNA of the CDR3: TGTGCCAGCAATGCCCCTCGGGGGGACACCATATATTTT. It specifies CASNAPRGDTIYF.

This chain joins TRBV12-2 and TRBJ2-6; TRBD1 is the table's D call and was not checked against the DNA. TRBV12-2 counts as a pseudogene. The CDR3 extends over 22 amino acids. The CDR3 is CASRLARVPGTGILLWANVLTF. CDR3 coding DNA: TGTGCAAGTCGCTTAGCGCGGGTTCCTGGGACAGGGATTCTCCTCTGGGCCAACGTCCTGACTTTC.

Comments on this clone: The sample holds other DNA sequences that translate to the same CDR3. This chain joins TRBV9 and TRBJ2-3, with 8 bases lining up with TRBD2. CDR3 length: 16 amino acids. V dropped 1 base and J dropped 0; count of bases not matched to a gene: 4. Per the germline V gene, CDR1 is SGDLS and CDR2 is YYNGEE. CDR3 in amino acids: CASSVKAGGSTDTQYF. DNA for the CDR3: TGTGCCAGCAGCGTAAAGGCGGGAGGAAGCACAGATACGCAGTATTTT.

The chain has TRBV7-2 and TRBJ2-1, with D possibly TRBD2 on 6 matching bases. Germline V gives CDR1 SGHTA, CDR2 FQGNSA. V lost 5 bases and J 3 bases, leaving 14 bases between the germline ends. This CDR3 contains 15 residues. The CDR3 here is CASSVSSGNYNEQFF. CDR3 nucleotide sequence: TGTGCCAGCAGCGTCAGTAGCGGCAACTACAATGAGCAGTTCTTC.

This chain connects TRBV9 to TRBJ1-2; D is uncertain. The CDR3 has 16 residues. The germline V and J ends were trimmed by 4 bases and 0 bases, with 16 bases remaining between them. Germline V CDR1 and CDR2: SGDLS, YYNGEE. The CDR3 sequence: CASSLPSTLTNYGYTF. In nucleotides, the CDR3 is TGTGCCAGCAGCCTCCCTAGCACGTTGACTAACTATGGCTACACCTTC.

This clone was seen a single time. The chain combines TRBV19 with TRBJ2-5, with TRBD1 as a possible D gene (8 bases). CDR1 and CDR2 (germline): LNHDA, SQIVND (reference sequence). Trimming removed 4 bases from V and 1 base from J, with 19 bases in between. This CDR3 contains 17 residues. CDR3 nucleotide sequence: TGTGCCAGTAGTACCGGACAGGGAGGGAGGTTCCAAGAGACCCAGTACTTC. Translated, it gives CASSTGQGGRFQETQYF.

The chain couples TRBV6-1 to TRBJ1-1; possibly TRBD1 for D (5 bases). This CDR3 spans 13 amino acids. V was shortened by 8 bases and J by 1 base, with 11 bases between the two germline ends. Germline loops: CDR1 MNHNS, CDR2 SASEGT. Here the CDR3 DNA reads TGTGCCAGCGGGGCGGGGACGAACACTGAAGCTTTCTTT. Its protein product is CASGAGTNTEAFF.

In this sample, this clone turned up once. The rearrangement links TRBV6-5 to TRBJ2-7; tentatively, D is TRBD1 (6 bases). The CDR3 runs 15 residues. V lost 6 bases to trimming and J lost 7 bases, with 22 bases between them. The germline gives CDR1 MNHEY, CDR2 SVGAGI. This CDR3 is CASSRPTGPGDEQYF. CDR3 in DNA: TGTGCCAGCAGCCGCCCGACAGGCCCCGGGGATGAGCAGTACTTC.

With respect to this clone: The sample carries other DNA sequences with the same CDR3. The CDR3 sequence: CASSQDSGVTEAFF. As DNA, the CDR3 is TGTGCCAGCAGCCAAGATTCGGGGGTCACTGAAGCTTTCTTT. This chain connects TRBV14 to TRBJ1-1, with a tentative D call TRBD1 (5 bases). The V gene's germline CDR1 is SGHDN and CDR2 FVKESK. V lost 0 bases and J 4 bases, leaving 9 bases between the germline ends. The CDR3 extends over 14 amino acids.

The chain carries TRBV6-1 and TRBJ1-1; no clear D. The CDR3 has 14 amino acids. In germline, CDR1 is MNHNS, CDR2 SASEGT. V lost 6 bases, J lost 8 bases, and 19 bases lay in between. CDR3: CASSETNRRWEAFF. As DNA, the CDR3 is TGTGCCAGCAGCGAAACTAACCGACGATGGGAAGCTTTCTTT.

The chain links TRBV5-4 to TRBJ2-5; D ambiguous. The CDR3 length is 14 residues. From germline, CDR1 is SGHNT and CDR2 YYREEE (reference sequence). Trimming left V 3 bases short and J 1 base short, with 10 bases between. The chain's CDR3 is CASSSGQVQETQYF. CDR3 sequence (DNA): TGTGCCAGCAGCTCCGGCCAGGTCCAAGAGACCCAGTACTTC.

This clone has only one observation. The chain joins TRBV28 to TRBJ2-3; D perhaps matches TRBD2 (6 bases). The germline V gene encodes CDR1 MDHEN and CDR2 SYDVKM. V lost 6 bases, J lost 6 bases, and 22 bases lay in between. The length of the CDR3 is 16 residues. This chain's CDR3 is CASRLPSGVTADTQYF. DNA of the CDR3: TGTGCCAGCAGGCTCCCGTCGGGAGTCACAGCGGATACGCAGTATTTT.

This clone was detected once. The chain links TRBV6-1 to TRBJ2-1, with 9 nucleotides matching TRBD2. CDR3 length: 15 amino acids. V gave up 5 bases and J gave up 4 bases; unmatched junction bases: 6. Germline CDR1 reads MNHNS; CDR2 reads SASEGT. The chain's CDR3 is CASSPRTSVYNEQFF. In DNA, the CDR3 is TGTGCCAGCAGTCCGCGGACTAGCGTATACAATGAGCAGTTCTTC.

This clone was recorded once. The chain recombines TRBV11-2 with TRBJ2-3; 12 bases align to TRBD2. The CDR3 contains 16 residues. Germline V gene data show CDR1 as SGHAT and CDR2 as FQNNGV. J was trimmed by 2 bases and V by 5 bases; bases with no gene match: 5. CDR3 bases: TGTGCCAGCAGCGGGACTAGCGGGCGACCCACAGATACGCAGTATTTT. This sequence encodes CASSGTSGRPTDTQYF.